These T cell receptor beta chains were read from a single sample in a study of graft-versus-host responses after intestinal transplantation. The method was immunoSEQ multiplex PCR; TCRdb's version includes in-frame clones alone and lacks a portion of them. The table records 40,000 to 55,000 clones, 89% of them present only once. These receptors have no known antigen. Specimen: unstimulated CD4+ T cells sorted from spleen or lymph node cells, collected before transplant. The source is a human donor who was the organ donor for an intestinal transplant. CDR3s include the opening cysteine and the closing phenylalanine or tryptophan. D genes are given only for firm matches. Clone size, where shown, is once, few, many, or a class for clones that have expanded.

clone_size: few
v_call: TRBV30
d_call: TRBD1
j_call: TRBJ1-1
cdr3_aa: CAWSGDEAGGNTEAFF
cdr3_nt: TGTGCCTGGAGTGGAGATGAGGCAGGGGGGAACACTGAAGCTTTCTTT

clone_size: NA
v_call: TRBV6-1
d_call: TRBD2
j_call: TRBJ2-7
cdr3_aa: CASSDWASGSREQYF
cdr3_nt: TGTGCCAGCAGTGATTGGGCTAGCGGGAGTCGCGAGCAGTACTTC

clone_size: NA
v_call: TRBV7-8
d_call: NA
j_call: TRBJ2-1
cdr3_aa: CASSLRGHEQFF
cdr3_nt: TGTGCCAGCAGCTTACGCGGTCATGAGCAGTTCTTC

clone_size: NA
v_call: TRBV28
d_call: NA
j_call: TRBJ2-1
cdr3_aa: CASSFVRTPSNEQFF
cdr3_nt: TGTGCCAGCAGTTTTGTAAGGACTCCCAGCAATGAGCAGTTCTTC

clone_size: NA
v_call: TRBV5-1
d_call: NA
j_call: TRBJ2-3
cdr3_aa: CASSSGNTDTQYF
cdr3_nt: TGCGCCAGCAGCTCGGGTAACACAGATACGCAGTATTTT

clone_size: NA
v_call: TRBV30
d_call: TRBD2
j_call: TRBJ2-3
cdr3_aa: CAGRRGGPDTQYF
cdr3_nt: TGTGCCGGACGTCGGGGGGGGCCAGATACGCAGTATTTT

clone_size: NA
v_call: TRBV18
d_call: TRBD1
j_call: TRBJ2-3
cdr3_aa: CASSPDRGRTDTQYF
cdr3_nt: TGTGCCAGCTCACCAGACAGGGGGCGCACAGATACGCAGTATTTT

clone_size: NA
v_call: TRBV7-9
d_call: TRBD1
j_call: TRBJ1-5
cdr3_aa: CASSAGTGMLQPQHF
cdr3_nt: TGTGCCAGCAGCGCCGGGACAGGGATGTTGCAGCCCCAGCATTTT

clone_size: NA
v_call: TRBV28
d_call: TRBD2
j_call: TRBJ2-1
cdr3_aa: CASPKGLDIRSSYNEQFF
cdr3_nt: TGTGCCAGCCCCAAGGGACTAGACATTAGGAGCTCCTACAATGAGCAGTTCTTC

clone_size: NA
v_call: TRBV5-6
d_call: TRBD1
j_call: TRBJ1-2
cdr3_aa: CASSLVGQGSTFYGYTF
cdr3_nt: TGTGCCAGCAGCTTGGTGGGACAGGGTTCCACCTTCTATGGCTACACCTTC

clone_size: NA
v_call: TRBV28
d_call: TRBD2
j_call: TRBJ2-3
cdr3_aa: CASSDLGIAGGKTDTQYF
cdr3_nt: TGTGCCAGCAGTGACCTCGGAATAGCGGGAGGGAAGACAGATACGCAGTATTTT

clone_size: NA
v_call: TRBV7-2
d_call: TRBD2
j_call: TRBJ2-4
cdr3_aa: CASSLDGSGRGVNIQYF
cdr3_nt: TGTGCCAGCAGCTTAGATGGTAGCGGGAGAGGGGTAAACATTCAGTACTTC

clone_size: NA
v_call: TRBV7-3
d_call: TRBD1
j_call: TRBJ2-7
cdr3_aa: CASSLTGTGIYEQYF
cdr3_nt: TGTGCCAGCAGCTTAACCGGGACAGGGATCTACGAGCAGTACTTC

clone_size: NA
v_call: TRBV9
d_call: NA
j_call: TRBJ1-4
cdr3_aa: CASSVAPGEKLFF
cdr3_nt: TGTGCCAGCAGCGTAGCTCCGGGGGAAAAACTGTTTTTT

clone_size: NA
v_call: TRBV19
d_call: TRBD1
j_call: TRBJ1-4
cdr3_aa: CASSIYRGRDEKLFF
cdr3_nt: TGTGCCAGTAGTATCTACAGGGGGCGCGATGAAAAACTGTTTTTT

clone_size: NA
v_call: TRBV7-2
d_call: NA
j_call: TRBJ2-7
cdr3_aa: CASSYQGGSYEQYF
cdr3_nt: TGTGCCAGCAGCTATCAGGGAGGCTCTTACGAGCAGTACTTC

clone_size: NA
v_call: TRBV30
d_call: NA
j_call: TRBJ1-2
cdr3_aa: CAWSASHGYTF
cdr3_nt: TGTGCCTGGAGTGCTAGCCATGGCTACACCTTC

clone_size: NA
v_call: TRBV27
d_call: NA
j_call: TRBJ2-2
cdr3_aa: CASSQAGGSNTGELFF
cdr3_nt: TGTGCCAGCAGCCAAGCAGGGGGGTCGAACACCGGGGAGCTGTTTTTT

clone_size: NA
v_call: TRBV19
d_call: TRBD2
j_call: TRBJ2-2
cdr3_aa: CASTPLLAGTTGELFF
cdr3_nt: TGTGCCAGTACCCCCCTTCTAGCGGGTACCACCGGGGAGCTGTTTTTT

clone_size: NA
v_call: TRBV7-7
d_call: TRBD1
j_call: TRBJ2-2
cdr3_aa: CASSADRGNTGELFF
cdr3_nt: TGTGCTAGCAGCGCGGACAGGGGGAACACCGGGGAGCTGTTTTTT

clone_size: NA
v_call: TRBV6-6
d_call: TRBD2
j_call: TRBJ2-7
cdr3_aa: CARHDVSTSGKAEQYF
cdr3_nt: TGTGCCAGACACGATGTTTCGACTAGCGGGAAGGCCGAGCAGTACTTC

clone_size: NA
v_call: TRBV19
d_call: TRBD1
j_call: TRBJ1-1
cdr3_aa: CASSIRAGGGSNEAFF
cdr3_nt: TGTGCCAGTAGCATCAGGGCAGGGGGCGGATCGAATGAAGCTTTCTTT

clone_size: NA
v_call: TRBV4-3
d_call: NA
j_call: TRBJ2-1
cdr3_aa: CASSQMTAGWKQFF
cdr3_nt: TGCGCCAGCAGCCAAATGACTGCCGGCTGGAAGCAGTTCTTC

clone_size: NA
v_call: TRBV6-6
d_call: NA
j_call: TRBJ2-3
cdr3_aa: CASSYYSSTDTQYF
cdr3_nt: TGTGCCAGCAGTTATTATAGCAGCACAGATACGCAGTATTTT

clone_size: NA
v_call: TRBV28
d_call: TRBD1
j_call: TRBJ1-2
cdr3_aa: CASSRDRLIGKYGYTF
cdr3_nt: TGTGCCAGCAGTCGGGACAGATTAATCGGCAAGTATGGCTACACCTTC

clone_size: NA
v_call: TRBV11-2
d_call: TRBD2
j_call: TRBJ2-1
cdr3_aa: CASSSRTSGSPYNEQFF
cdr3_nt: TGTGCCAGCAGCTCACGGACTAGCGGGAGCCCCTACAATGAGCAGTTCTTC

clone_size: NA
v_call: TRBV9
d_call: TRBD1
j_call: TRBJ2-7
cdr3_aa: CASSSRRDRDHEQYF
cdr3_nt: TGTGCCAGCAGCTCCCGCCGGGACAGGGATCACGAGCAGTACTTC